The next 16 T cell receptor beta chains were all read from a single sample in a study of blood T cell repertoires in COVID-19. Produced via immunoSEQ multiplex PCR; TCRdb's table is partial and in-frame only. The sample includes about 48,000 clones, about 83% seen only once; the top ten take roughly 5%. What was sequenced was peripheral blood. These receptors originate from a human donor in a cohort sampled during active COVID-19.

The rearrangement links TRBV27 to TRBJ1-5; TRBD1 is a possible D gene (6 bases). Between the trimmed V and J ends, which lost 0 bases and 6 bases, there was a span of 6 bases. In germline, CDR1 is MNHEY, CDR2 SMNVEV (reference sequence). This CDR3 has 13 amino acids. The CDR3 sequence is CASSLSGGQPQHF. The CDR3 nucleotides read TGTGCCAGCAGTTTATCAGGGGGTCAGCCCCAGCATTTT.

This chain uses TRBV19 with TRBJ2-1; 9 nucleotides line up with TRBD2. Germline CDR1 LNHDA, CDR2 SQIVND (reference sequence). Trimming at V came to 6 bases and at J to 3 bases, leaving 3 bases not matched to a gene. The CDR3 totals 14 residues. CDR3 amino acids: CASSGTSYYNEQFF. As DNA, the CDR3 is TGTGCCAGTAGCGGGACTAGCTACTACAATGAGCAGTTCTTC. Variable domain in full (rest from reference TRBV19 and TRBJ2-1): DGGITQSPKYLFRKEGQNVTLSCEQNLNHDAMYWYRQDPGQGLRLIYYSQIVNDFQKGDIAEGYSVSREKKESFPLTVTSAQKNPTAFYLCASSGTSYYNEQFFGPGTRLTVL.

CDR3 DNA: TGTGCCAGCATGAGGGGGTGGGCTACTGGGAATGAGCAGTTCTTC. It yields the protein CASMRGWATGNEQFF. V gene TRBV3-1 (or the pseudogene TRBV3-2) combines with J gene TRBJ2-1, with a tentative D call TRBD1 (6 bases). This CDR3 has 15 amino acids. V was clipped by 7 bases and J by 7 bases, with 20 bases between them. The germline CDR1 and CDR2 sequences are LGHDT and YNNKEL (reference sequence).

The V call is TRBV29-1, the J call TRBJ2-7, with 8 bases fitting TRBD2. Germline V gene lookup returns CDR1 SQVTM and CDR2 ANQGSEA. The V gene end was trimmed by 0 bases and the J gene end by 0 bases; junction bases not matched to a gene: 7. The CDR3 is 16 residues long. The CDR3 nucleotides read TGCAGCGTTGAAGATCCGAGCGGGGGAGCCTCCTACGAGCAGTACTTC. Its protein product is CSVEDPSGGASYEQYF.

This clone is a singleton in its sample. The J gene is TRBJ2-1, the V gene TRBV3-1 (or the pseudogene TRBV3-2), with unresolved D. Trimming pared 1 base from V and 15 bases from J, leaving 13 bases between. Germline CDR1 LGHDT, CDR2 YNNKEL (reference sequence). The CDR3 consists of 12 residues. CDR3 DNA sequence: TGTGCCAGCAGCCAAGGGGTTGGGCAGCCGTTCTTC. Its translation: CASSQGVGQPFF.

This clone showed up just a few times. One junction end does not reproduce the germline sequence, and a read error may be involved. The chain has TRBV12-3 or TRBV12-4 and TRBJ2-7, with 7 bases lining up with TRBD2. This CDR3 is built from 12 residues. In DNA, the CDR3 is TGTGCCAGCAGTTTTCGCCTCACTAGCGTCGCCTTC. Its protein product is CASSFRLTSVAF.

The CDR3 DNA follows: TGCGCCAGCAGCTTGGCCGGGACTCAACGGAAAGGCACAGATACGCAGTATTTT. Protein sequence: CASSLAGTQRKGTDTQYF. The genes are TRBV5-1 and TRBJ2-3; the D gene is possibly TRBD2 (6 bases). The CDR3 length is 18 residues. Between the trimmed V and J ends, which lost 0 bases and 1 base, there was a span of 18 bases. CDR1 and CDR2 from the germline V gene are SGHRS and YFSETQ.

This sequence joins TRBV5-6 and TRBJ1-3; D is ambiguous. The CDR3 runs 15 residues. Germline loops: CDR1 SGHDT, CDR2 YYEEEE. Trimming cost V 1 base and J 0 bases, with 8 bases left between them. CDR3 loop: CASSLSLSSGNTIYF. The CDR3 DNA sequence: TGTGCCAGCAGCTTGAGTCTGAGCTCTGGAAACACCATATATTTT.

The rearrangement joins TRBV5-1 to TRBJ2-7; D may be TRBD2 (6 bases). CDR1 and CDR2 (germline): SGHRS, YFSETQ. The ends were cut back, 4 bases at V and 2 bases at J, with 13 bases in the middle. This CDR3 spans 14 amino acids. The CDR3 is CASSPGRHPYEQYF. CDR3 coding DNA: TGCGCCAGCAGCCCCGGGAGACATCCCTACGAGCAGTACTTC.

The chain couples TRBV6-5 to TRBJ1-1; weak D call: TRBD1 (6 bases). The V end lost 6 bases, the J end lost 7 bases, and 18 bases lay between the germline ends. Germline-derived CDR1 and CDR2 are MNHEY and SVGAGI. The CDR3 extends over 14 amino acids. CDR3 in DNA: TGTGCCAGCAGGACCGGCGGGGGCGGTGTTGAAGCTTTCTTT. Residues: CASRTGGGGVEAFF.

The CDR3 reads CASSGGYTEAFF. The CDR3 bases are TGTGCCAGCTCGGGAGGGTACACTGAAGCTTTCTTT. V is TRBV18 and J is TRBJ1-1, with no clear D. Germline values: CDR1 KGHSH, CDR2 LQKENI. The V and J ends lost 6 bases and 3 bases respectively, with 8 bases between them. This CDR3 has 12 residues. Full variable domain (remainder filled in from reference TRBV18 and TRBJ1-1): NAGVMQNPRHLVRRRGQEARLRCSPMKGHSHVYWYRQLPEEGLKFMVYLQKENIIDESGMPKERFSAEFPKEGPSILRIQQVVRGDSAAYFCASSGGYTEAFFGQGTRLTVV.

The chain links TRBV5-1 to TRBJ2-6; TRBD2 agrees at 16 bases. The CDR3 is 21 amino acids. Germline CDR1 SGHRS, CDR2 YFSETQ. After removal of 3 bases from V and 0 bases from J, the junction contained 9 bases not matched to a gene. CDR3 protein: CASSSRPGLAGGFSGANVLTF. The CDR3 DNA sequence: TGCGCCAGCAGCTCCAGGCCGGGACTAGCGGGGGGGTTCTCTGGGGCCAACGTCCTGACTTTC.

The rearrangement joins TRBV3-1 (or the pseudogene TRBV3-2) to TRBJ2-7, with 8 nucleotides matching TRBD2. V lost 7 bases to trimming and J lost 3 bases; unmatched junction nucleotides: 11. The V gene's germline CDR1 is LGHDT and CDR2 YNNKEL (reference sequence). The CDR3 is 15 amino acids. This chain's CDR3 is CASTRTGGGLYEQYF. The CDR3 nucleotides are TGTGCCAGCACTCGAACCGGGGGGGGTCTCTACGAGCAGTACTTC.

This clone was detected a few times. V usage is TRBV11-2 and J usage is TRBJ2-3; 8 nucleotides align to TRBD1. The germline gives CDR1 SGHAT, CDR2 FQNNGV. This CDR3 comprises 13 residues. V dropped 5 bases and J dropped 4; count of bases not matched to a gene: 2. The CDR3 coding sequence is TGTGCCAGCAGCCGGACAGGGCCAGATACGCAGTATTTT. This translates into CASSRTGPDTQYF.

The chain has TRBV18 and TRBJ1-5; 8 bases fit TRBD1. Germline lookup yields CDR1 KGHSH and CDR2 LQKENI. The trim removed 4 bases at V and 7 bases at J, leaving 9 bases unmatched. This CDR3 comprises 15 residues. In nucleotides, the CDR3 is TGTGCCAGCTCACTAAAGACAGGGGTAGGGCAGCCCCAGCATTTT. This encodes CASSLKTGVGQPQHF.

The rearrangement links TRBV14 to TRBJ2-1; TRBD2 matches 8 bases. The CDR3 loop spans 15 amino acids. V trimming: 5 bases; J trimming: 7 bases; junction bases outside the gene matches: 10. CDR1 SGHDN and CDR2 FVKESK come from the germline V gene. The DNA of the CDR3 is TGTGCCAGCAGCAGTTCGGGGGGGCCAGGGAATGAGCAGTTCTTC. Protein: CASSSSGGPGNEQFF.